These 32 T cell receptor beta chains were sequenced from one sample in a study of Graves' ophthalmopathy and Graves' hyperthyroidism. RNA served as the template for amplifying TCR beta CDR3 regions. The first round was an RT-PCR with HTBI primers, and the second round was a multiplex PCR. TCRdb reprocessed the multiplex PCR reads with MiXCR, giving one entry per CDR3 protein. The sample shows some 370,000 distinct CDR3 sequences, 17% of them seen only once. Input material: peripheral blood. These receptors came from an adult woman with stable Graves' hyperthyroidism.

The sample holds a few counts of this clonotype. The CDR3 DNA sequence: TGTGCCAGCAGTGATGTAGCGAACACTGAAGCTTTCTTT. This sequence encodes CASSDVANTEAFF. The J gene is TRBJ1-1, the V gene TRBV6-1; D unclear. This CDR3 is built from 13 residues. V was cut by 3 bases and J by 1 base, with 6 bases left in between. Looked up from germline, CDR1 is MNHNS and CDR2 is SASEGT.

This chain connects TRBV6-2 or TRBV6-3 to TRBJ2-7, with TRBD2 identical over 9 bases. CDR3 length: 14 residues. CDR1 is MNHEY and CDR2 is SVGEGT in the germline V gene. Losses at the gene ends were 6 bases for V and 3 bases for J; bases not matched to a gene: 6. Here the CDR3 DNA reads TGTGCCAGCAGATTAGCGGGGGCCAACTACGAGCAGTACTTC. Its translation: CASRLAGANYEQYF.

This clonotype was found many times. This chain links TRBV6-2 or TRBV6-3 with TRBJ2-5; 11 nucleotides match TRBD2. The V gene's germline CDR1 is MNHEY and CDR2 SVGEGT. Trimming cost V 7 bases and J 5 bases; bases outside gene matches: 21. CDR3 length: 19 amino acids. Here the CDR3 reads CASTGKASGRRDVMETQYF. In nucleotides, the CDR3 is TGTGCCAGCACCGGGAAGGCTAGCGGGAGGAGGGACGTAATGGAGACCCAGTACTTC.

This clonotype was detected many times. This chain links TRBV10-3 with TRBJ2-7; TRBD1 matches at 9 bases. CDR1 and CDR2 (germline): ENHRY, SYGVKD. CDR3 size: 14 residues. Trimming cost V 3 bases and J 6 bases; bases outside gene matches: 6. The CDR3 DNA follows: TGTGCCATCAGTGAAGGGACAGGGTATGGCGAGCAGTACTTC. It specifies CAISEGTGYGEQYF.

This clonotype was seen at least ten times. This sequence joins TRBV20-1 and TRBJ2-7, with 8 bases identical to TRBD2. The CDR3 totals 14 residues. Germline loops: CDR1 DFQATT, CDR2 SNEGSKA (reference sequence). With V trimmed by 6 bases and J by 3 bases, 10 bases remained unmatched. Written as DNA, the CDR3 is TGCAGTGCGTCAATAGCGGGACGGGACTACGAGCAGTACTTC. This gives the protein CSASIAGRDYEQYF.

In DNA form, the CDR3 reads TGTGCCAGCAGCTTAACGGCTAGGTCCGACGAGCAGTACTTC. Protein: CASSLTARSDEQYF. The chain has TRBV7-3 and TRBJ2-7, with D uncertain. Trimming removed 0 bases at V and 5 bases at J, with 11 bases between. The CDR3 contains 14 residues. CDR1 is SGHTA and CDR2 is FQGTGA in the germline V gene.

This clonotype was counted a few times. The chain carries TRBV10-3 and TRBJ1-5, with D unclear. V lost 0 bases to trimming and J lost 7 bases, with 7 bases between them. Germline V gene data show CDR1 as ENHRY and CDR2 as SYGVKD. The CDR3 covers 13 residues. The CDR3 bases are TGTGCCATCAGTGAGTCGGGGAGACAGCCCCAGCATTTT. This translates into CAISESGRQPQHF.

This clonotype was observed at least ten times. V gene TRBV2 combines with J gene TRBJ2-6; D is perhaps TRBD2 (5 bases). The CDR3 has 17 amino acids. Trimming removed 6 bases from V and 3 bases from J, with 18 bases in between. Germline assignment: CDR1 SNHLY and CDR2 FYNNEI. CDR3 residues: CASRRARRTYGANVLTF. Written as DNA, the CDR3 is TGTGCCAGCAGGCGGGCCCGACGGACGTATGGGGCCAACGTCCTGACTTTC.

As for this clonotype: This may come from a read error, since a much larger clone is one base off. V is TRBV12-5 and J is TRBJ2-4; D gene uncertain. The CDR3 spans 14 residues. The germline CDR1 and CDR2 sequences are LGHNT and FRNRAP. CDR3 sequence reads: CASGHPNAKNIKYF. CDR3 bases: TGTGCTAGTGGTCACCCCAATGCCAAAAACATTAAGTACTTC.

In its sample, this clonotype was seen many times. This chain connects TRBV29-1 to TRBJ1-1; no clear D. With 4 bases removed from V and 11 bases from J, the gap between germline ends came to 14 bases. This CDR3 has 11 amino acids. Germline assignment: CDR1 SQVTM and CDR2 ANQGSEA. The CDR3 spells CSVGSGREAFF. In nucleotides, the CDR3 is TGCAGCGTTGGGTCAGGCCGGGAGGCTTTCTTT.

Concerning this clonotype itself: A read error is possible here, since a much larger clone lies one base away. In DNA, the CDR3 is TGTGCCAGCATCCTTTTCGCGGGGGGACAAGAGACCCAGTACTTC. Translation: CASILFAGGQETQYF. The rearrangement joins TRBV7-3 to TRBJ2-5; TRBD2 matches 8 bases. The ends lost 7 bases at V and 2 bases at J; junction bases unmatched: 9. In germline, CDR1 is SGHTA, CDR2 FQGTGA. CDR3 length: 15 amino acids.

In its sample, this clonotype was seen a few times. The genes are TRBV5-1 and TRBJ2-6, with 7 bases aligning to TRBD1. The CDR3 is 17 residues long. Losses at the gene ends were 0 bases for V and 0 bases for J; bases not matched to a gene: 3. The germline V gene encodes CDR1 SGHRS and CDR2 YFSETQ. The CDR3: CASSLAGTDSGANVLTF. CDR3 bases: TGCGCCAGCAGCTTGGCGGGGACAGACTCTGGGGCCAACGTCCTGACTTTC.

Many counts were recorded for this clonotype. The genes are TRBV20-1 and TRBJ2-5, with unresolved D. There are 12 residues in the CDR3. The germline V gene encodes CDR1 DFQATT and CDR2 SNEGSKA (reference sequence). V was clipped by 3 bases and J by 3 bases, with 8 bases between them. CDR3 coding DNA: TGCAGTGCTAGTGGCCGGGAAGAGACCCAGTACTTC. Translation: CSASGREETQYF.

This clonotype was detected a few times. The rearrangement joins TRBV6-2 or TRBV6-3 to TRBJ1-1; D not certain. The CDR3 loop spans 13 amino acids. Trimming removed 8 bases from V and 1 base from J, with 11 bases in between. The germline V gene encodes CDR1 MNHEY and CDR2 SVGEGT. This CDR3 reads CASVTFPNTEAFF. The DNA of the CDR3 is TGTGCCAGCGTAACATTCCCGAACACTGAAGCTTTCTTT.

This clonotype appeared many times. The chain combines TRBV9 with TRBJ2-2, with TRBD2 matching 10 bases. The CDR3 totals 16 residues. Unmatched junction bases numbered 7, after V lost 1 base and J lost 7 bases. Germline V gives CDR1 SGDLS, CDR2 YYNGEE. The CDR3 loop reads CASSVLAGVVGGELFF. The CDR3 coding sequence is TGTGCCAGCAGCGTACTAGCGGGAGTTGTGGGCGGGGAGCTGTTTTTT.

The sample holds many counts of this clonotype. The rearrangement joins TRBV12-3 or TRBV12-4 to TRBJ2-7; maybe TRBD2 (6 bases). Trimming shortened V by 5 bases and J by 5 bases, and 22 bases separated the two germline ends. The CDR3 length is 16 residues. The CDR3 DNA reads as TGTGCCAGCAGTACAGCCCCGGGACTCGGCCGCAACGAGCAGTACTTC. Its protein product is CASSTAPGLGRNEQYF.

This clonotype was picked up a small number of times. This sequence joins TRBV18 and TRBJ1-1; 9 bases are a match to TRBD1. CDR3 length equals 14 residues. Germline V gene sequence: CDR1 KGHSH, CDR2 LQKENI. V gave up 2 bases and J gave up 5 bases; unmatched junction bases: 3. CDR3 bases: TGTGCCAGCTCACCAACAGACAGGGGGACTGAAGCTTTCTTT. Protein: CASSPTDRGTEAFF.

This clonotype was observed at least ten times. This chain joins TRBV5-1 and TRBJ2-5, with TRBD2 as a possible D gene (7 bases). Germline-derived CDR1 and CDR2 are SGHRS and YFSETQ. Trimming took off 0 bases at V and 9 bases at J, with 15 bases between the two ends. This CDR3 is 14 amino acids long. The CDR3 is CASSLDRVREAQYF. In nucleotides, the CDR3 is TGCGCCAGCAGCTTGGACAGGGTACGGGAGGCCCAGTACTTC.

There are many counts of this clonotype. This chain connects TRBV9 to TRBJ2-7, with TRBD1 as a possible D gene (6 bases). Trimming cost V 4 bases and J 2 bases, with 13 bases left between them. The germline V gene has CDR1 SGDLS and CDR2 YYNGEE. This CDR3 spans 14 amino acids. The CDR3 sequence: CASSLQTGPYEQYF. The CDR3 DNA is TGTGCCAGCAGCCTCCAGACAGGACCCTACGAGCAGTACTTC.

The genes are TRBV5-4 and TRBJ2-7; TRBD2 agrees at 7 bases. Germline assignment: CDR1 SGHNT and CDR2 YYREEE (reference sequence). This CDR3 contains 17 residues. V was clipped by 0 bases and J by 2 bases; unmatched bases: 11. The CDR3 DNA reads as TGTGCCAGCAGCTTGGTAGTTTCGCGGGAGTCGACCTACGAGCAGTACTTC. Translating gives CASSLVVSRESTYEQYF.

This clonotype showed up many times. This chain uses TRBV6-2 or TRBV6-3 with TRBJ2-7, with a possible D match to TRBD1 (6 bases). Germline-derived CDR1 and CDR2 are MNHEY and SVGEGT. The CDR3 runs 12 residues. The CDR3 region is CLLRDMSYEQYF. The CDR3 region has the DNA TGTCTACTCCGGGACATGTCCTACGAGCAGTACTTC.

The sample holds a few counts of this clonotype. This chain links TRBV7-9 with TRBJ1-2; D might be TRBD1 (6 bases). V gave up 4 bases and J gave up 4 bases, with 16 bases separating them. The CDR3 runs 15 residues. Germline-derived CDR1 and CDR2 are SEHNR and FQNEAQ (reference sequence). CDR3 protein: CASSSGTPVPYGYTF. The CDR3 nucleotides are TGTGCCAGCAGCTCCGGGACACCGGTACCCTATGGCTACACCTTC.

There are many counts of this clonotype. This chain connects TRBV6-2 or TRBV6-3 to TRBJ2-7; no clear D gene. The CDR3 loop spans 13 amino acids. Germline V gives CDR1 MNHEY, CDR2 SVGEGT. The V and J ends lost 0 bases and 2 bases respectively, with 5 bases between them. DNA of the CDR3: TGTGCCAGCAGTTACTCGAATACCTACGAGCAGTACTTC. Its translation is CASSYSNTYEQYF.

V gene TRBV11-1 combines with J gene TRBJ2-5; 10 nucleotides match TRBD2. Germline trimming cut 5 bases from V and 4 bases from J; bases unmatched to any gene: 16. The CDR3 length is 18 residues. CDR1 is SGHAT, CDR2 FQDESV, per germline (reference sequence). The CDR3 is CASSPGLAVEIPTETQYF. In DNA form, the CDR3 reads TGTGCCAGCAGCCCAGGACTAGCGGTAGAAATCCCGACAGAGACCCAGTACTTC.

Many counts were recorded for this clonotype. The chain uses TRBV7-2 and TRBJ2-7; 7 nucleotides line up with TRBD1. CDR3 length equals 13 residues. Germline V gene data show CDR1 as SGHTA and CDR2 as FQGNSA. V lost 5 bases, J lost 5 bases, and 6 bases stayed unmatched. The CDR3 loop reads CASSEGTAHEQYF. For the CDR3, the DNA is TGTGCCAGCAGCGAAGGGACAGCCCACGAGCAGTACTTC. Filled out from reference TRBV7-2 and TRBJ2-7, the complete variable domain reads GAGVSQSPSNKVTEKGKDVELRCDPISGHTALYWYRQSLGQGLEFLIYFQGNSAPDKSGLPSDRFSAERTGGSVSTLTIQRTQQEDSAVYLCASSEGTAHEQYFGPGTRLTVT.

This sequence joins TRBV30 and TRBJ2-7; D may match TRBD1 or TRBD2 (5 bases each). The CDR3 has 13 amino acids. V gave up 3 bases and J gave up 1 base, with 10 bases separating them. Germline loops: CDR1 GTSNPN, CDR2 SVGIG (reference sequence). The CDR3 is CAWSYGASYEQYF. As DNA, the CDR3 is TGTGCCTGGAGCTACGGGGCGTCCTACGAGCAGTACTTC.

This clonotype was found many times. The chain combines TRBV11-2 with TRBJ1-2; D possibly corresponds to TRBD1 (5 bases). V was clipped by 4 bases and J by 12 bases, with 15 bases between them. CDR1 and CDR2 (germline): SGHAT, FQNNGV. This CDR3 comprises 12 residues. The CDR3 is CASSSRGSPDTF. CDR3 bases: TGTGCCAGCAGCTCACGGGGGTCTCCCGACACCTTC.

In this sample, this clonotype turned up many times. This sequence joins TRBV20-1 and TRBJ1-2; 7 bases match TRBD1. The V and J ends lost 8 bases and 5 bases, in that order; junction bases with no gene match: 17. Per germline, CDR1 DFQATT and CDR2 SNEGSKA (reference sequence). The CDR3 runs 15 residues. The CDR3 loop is CSYSGEYRGPYGYTF. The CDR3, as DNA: TGCAGTTACTCTGGGGAATACAGGGGCCCTTATGGCTACACCTTC.

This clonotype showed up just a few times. CDR3 sequence (DNA): TGCGCCAGCAGCTTGGCTGTTAGCGGACAAGAGACCCAGTACTTC. Translated: CASSLAVSGQETQYF. The V call is TRBV5-1, the J call TRBJ2-5; D may be TRBD2 (6 bases). Germline V lookup: CDR1 SGHRS, CDR2 YFSETQ. This CDR3 is built from 15 residues. The V gene lost 0 bases and the J gene lost 2 bases, with 11 bases spanning the gap.

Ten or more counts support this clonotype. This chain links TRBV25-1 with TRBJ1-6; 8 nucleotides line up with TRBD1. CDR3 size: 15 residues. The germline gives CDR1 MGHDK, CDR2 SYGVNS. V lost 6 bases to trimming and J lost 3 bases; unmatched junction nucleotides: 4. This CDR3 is CASRAGTGYNSPLHF. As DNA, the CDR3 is TGTGCCAGCAGGGCTGGGACAGGCTATAATTCACCCCTCCACTTT.

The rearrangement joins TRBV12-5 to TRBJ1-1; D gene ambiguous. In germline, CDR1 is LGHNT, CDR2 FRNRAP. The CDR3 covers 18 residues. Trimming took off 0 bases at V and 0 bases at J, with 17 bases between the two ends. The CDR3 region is CASGLVSGERIMNTEAFF. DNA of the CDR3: TGTGCTAGTGGTTTGGTAAGTGGGGAGAGGATTATGAACACTGAAGCTTTCTTT.

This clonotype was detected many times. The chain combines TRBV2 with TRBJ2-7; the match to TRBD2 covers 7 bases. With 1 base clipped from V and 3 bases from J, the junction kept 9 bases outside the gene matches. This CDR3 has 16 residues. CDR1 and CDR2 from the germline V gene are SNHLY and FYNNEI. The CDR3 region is CASSEGGLRVLYEQYF. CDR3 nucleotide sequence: TGTGCCAGCAGTGAAGGGGGACTACGGGTCCTCTACGAGCAGTACTTC.